What follows are 4 T cell receptor beta chains derived from one specimen sequenced in a study of T cells after yellow fever vaccination (dated by TCRdb to between 2018 and 2021). Libraries came from 5' RACE. This sample was sequenced with an Illumina HiSeq 2500. TCRdb trimmed the raw reads at Q25, called clones with MiXCR and kept productive beta chains. Here each entry gathers all rows of one CDR3 protein and keeps the most common genes and DNA. This sample holds about 370,000 distinct CDR3 sequences; around a tenth were observed only once. The ten largest make up less than 20% of the sample. The sample's treatment or condition label is to be understood as: live attenuated yellow fever vaccine strain. The sample in question was PBMCs, obtained on the day of the first yellow fever vaccination. All receptors derive from a man aged 18 to 30 who received the YFV17D yellow fever vaccine.

This chain uses TRBV12-3 or TRBV12-4 with TRBJ1-2; D not resolved. The ends were cut back, 2 bases at V and 7 bases at J, with 14 bases in the middle. The CDR3 is made up of 14 amino acids. The CDR3 protein is CASSLHRKGIGYTF. CDR3 DNA: TGTGCCAGCAGTTTACACAGAAAAGGTATTGGCTACACCTTC.

In this sample, this clonotype turned up many times. The V and J genes are TRBV7-2 and TRBJ2-5; D is undetermined. From germline, CDR1 is SGHTA and CDR2 FQGNSA. Between the trimmed V and J ends, which lost 1 base and 2 bases, there was a span of 8 bases. The CDR3 has 14 amino acids. CDR3: CASSLGGQQETQYF. CDR3 sequence (DNA): TGTGCCAGCAGCTTAGGTGGTCAGCAAGAGACCCAGTACTTC.

The V and J genes are TRBV19 and TRBJ2-2; D is unresolved. V shed 5 bases and J shed 3 bases, with 16 bases lying between them. Germline V gene data show CDR1 as LNHDA and CDR2 as SQIVND (reference sequence). The CDR3 runs to 16 residues. CDR3 protein: CASSSRPSPDTGELFF. The CDR3, as DNA: TGTGCCAGTAGTTCCCGTCCGAGCCCTGACACCGGGGAGCTGTTTTTT.

This clonotype was picked up many times. J is TRBJ1-4 and V is TRBV6-5; TRBD1 might be the D (5 bases). CDR1 and CDR2 from the germline V gene are MNHEY and SVGAGI. Between the trimmed V and J ends, which lost 2 bases and 2 bases, there was a span of 6 bases. The CDR3 has 14 amino acids. The CDR3 DNA reads TGTGCCAGCAGTTACGGGGGGACTAATGAAAAACTGTTTTTT. This translates into CASSYGGTNEKLFF.